One and the same sample provided the 23 T cell receptor beta chains below, sequenced in a study of response to subunit inactivated influenza vaccine. From the RT-PCR reads, TCRdb called clonotypes with MiXCR, one entry per CDR3 protein. The data contain some 500,000 distinct CDR3 sequences, around 25% of them singletons. The source material was CD4+ T cells sorted from PBMCs, sampled 4 to 6 days after vaccination. The receptors come from a man aged 45-65 years who received an inactivated influenza vaccine.

This clonotype was detected a few times. The rearrangement uses TRBV28 and TRBJ1-2; TRBD1 agrees at 10 bases. Germline V gene lookup returns CDR1 MDHEN and CDR2 SYDVKM. V trimming: 7 bases; J trimming: 4 bases; junction bases outside the gene matches: 9. The CDR3 is 15 amino acids. CDR3 nucleotide sequence: TGTGCCAGCACCACAGTCGGACAGGGGGGCTATGGCTACACCTTC. Translating gives CASTTVGQGGYGYTF.

This clonotype was counted many times. The chain uses TRBV12-3 or TRBV12-4 and TRBJ2-5; D gene ambiguous. The CDR3 runs 13 residues. V dropped 3 bases and J dropped 5 bases, with 10 bases sitting between them. CDR3 bases: TGTGCCAGCAGTTTGGGCAACCGGGAGACCCAGTACTTC. Amino acid sequence: CASSLGNRETQYF.

V and J are TRBV6-1 and TRBJ1-2; TRBD1 agrees at 8 bases. CDR3 length: 12 residues. V dropped 11 bases and J dropped 2; count of bases not matched to a gene: 4. Germline V CDR1 and CDR2: MNHNS, SASEGT. The CDR3 coding sequence is TGTGCCCAGCGGACAGGGAACTATGGCTACACCTTC. The encoded protein is CAQRTGNYGYTF.

There are a few counts of this clonotype. The chain carries TRBV7-2 and TRBJ2-3; no definite D call. Trimming removed 5 bases at V and 5 bases at J, with 11 bases between. The CDR3 runs to 13 residues. The germline V gene encodes CDR1 SGHTA and CDR2 FQGNSA. CDR3 coding DNA: TGTGCCAGCAGCCCGGAAAGTAGAGATACGCAGTATTTT. Translated, it gives CASSPESRDTQYF.

This clonotype was picked up a small number of times. CDR3 residues: CASSHDGGGGGQYF. CDR3 DNA sequence: TGCGCCAGCAGCCATGACGGAGGTGGGGGCGGCCAGTACTTC. The chain links TRBV5-1 to TRBJ2-7; D possibly corresponds to TRBD1 (6 bases). Between the trimmed V and J ends, which lost 4 bases and 10 bases, there was a span of 21 bases. Germline CDR1 SGHRS, CDR2 YFSETQ. The CDR3 contains 14 residues.

This clonotype was counted a few times. The V and J genes are TRBV5-1 and TRBJ2-7; D might be TRBD1 (6 bases). Trimming removed 4 bases at V and 5 bases at J, with 16 bases between. The CDR3 totals 14 residues. The V gene's germline CDR1 is SGHRS and CDR2 YFSETQ. CDR3 in amino acids: CASSADRPSDEQYF. The CDR3 region has the DNA TGCGCCAGCAGCGCGGACAGACCATCGGACGAGCAGTACTTC. Supplemented by reference TRBV5-1 and TRBJ2-7, the full variable domain reads KAGVTQTPRYLIKTRGQQVTLSCSPISGHRSVSWYQQTPGQGLQFLFEYFSETQRNKGNFPGRFSGRQFSNSRSEMNVSTLELGDSALYLCASSADRPSDEQYFGPGTRLTVT.

The V call is TRBV27, the J call TRBJ2-7; the D call may be TRBD1 or TRBD2 (5 bases each). The CDR3 is 17 residues long. V lost 4 bases and J 0 bases, leaving 19 bases between the germline ends. Germline CDR1 MNHEY, CDR2 SMNVEV (reference sequence). CDR3 protein: CASSSWGLASVSYEQYF. In DNA form, the CDR3 reads TGTGCCAGCAGTTCATGGGGGTTGGCTTCAGTCTCCTACGAGCAGTACTTC.

The gene calls are TRBV4-1 and TRBJ2-2; TRBD2 matches 16 bases. The CDR3 is made up of 17 amino acids. Losses at the gene ends were 3 bases for V and 7 bases for J; bases not matched to a gene: 5. CDR1 is MGHRA and CDR2 is YSYEKL in the germline V gene. The CDR3 DNA reads as TGCGCCAGCAGCCAGGGACTAGCGGGGGGGCTTGGCGGGGAGCTGTTTTTT. As protein: CASSQGLAGGLGGELFF.

Only a few counts were recorded for this clonotype. The chain recombines TRBV25-1 with TRBJ1-1; TRBD1 is a possible D gene (5 bases). V lost 3 bases, J lost 2 bases, and 13 bases lay in between. The CDR3 spans 15 residues. The germline CDR1 and CDR2 sequences are MGHDK and SYGVNS. In DNA, the CDR3 is TGTGCCAGCAGTGATTGGAAGGGGACCAACACTGAAGCTTTCTTT. Translation: CASSDWKGTNTEAFF.

This clonotype has only a few counts. J is TRBJ2-5 and V is TRBV6-1, with TRBD2 identical over 10 bases. This CDR3 has 16 residues. The germline gives CDR1 MNHNS, CDR2 SASEGT. The V and J ends lost 2 bases and 2 bases, in that order; junction bases with no gene match: 5. DNA for the CDR3: TGTGCCAGCAGTGAAAACCTTAGCGGGAGGCAAGAGACCCAGTACTTC. Encoded protein: CASSENLSGRQETQYF.

The V call is TRBV7-9, the J call TRBJ2-1; 10 positions match TRBD2. CDR1 SEHNR and CDR2 FQNEAQ come from the germline V gene (reference sequence). V shed 7 bases and J 2 bases; nucleotides not matched to a gene: 5. CDR3 length: 15 amino acids. The DNA for the CDR3 is TGTGCCAGCATTTCTAGCGGGGGCGCCTACAATGAGCAGTTCTTC. Translating gives CASISSGGAYNEQFF.

The chain is built from TRBV11-2 and TRBJ2-7; the D is unclear. This CDR3 is built from 13 residues. The germline V and J ends were trimmed by 1 base and 7 bases, with 11 bases remaining between them. Germline assignment: CDR1 SGHAT and CDR2 FQNNGV. The CDR3 nucleotides read TGTGCCAGCAGCTTAGTTACAGTGGGAGAGCAGTACTTC. Residues: CASSLVTVGEQYF.

This clonotype has at least ten counts. The chain joins TRBV6-6 to TRBJ2-7; 7 nucleotides line up with TRBD1. CDR3 length: 12 residues. The trim removed 5 bases at V and 4 bases at J, leaving 2 bases unmatched. From germline, CDR1 is MNHNY and CDR2 SVGAGI (reference sequence). CDR3 in amino acids: CASSPQGYEQYF. CDR3 nucleotide sequence: TGTGCCAGCAGTCCACAGGGGTACGAGCAGTACTTC.

This clonotype was detected a few times. The genes are TRBV4-3 and TRBJ2-1; 7 bases are shared with TRBD2. Germline lookup yields CDR1 LGHNA and CDR2 YSLEER. The CDR3 spans 13 residues. V lost 4 bases, J lost 9 bases, and 6 bases stayed unmatched. The CDR3 coding sequence is TGCGCCAGCAGCCGCGGGACTAATGGTGAGCAGTTCTTC. Protein sequence: CASSRGTNGEQFF.

The rearrangement links TRBV29-1 to TRBJ2-3, with TRBD1 matching over 12 bases. The CDR3 loop spans 14 amino acids. The V gene end was trimmed by 7 bases and the J gene end by 3 bases; junction bases not matched to a gene: 5. Germline lookup yields CDR1 SQVTM and CDR2 ANQGSEA. The CDR3 sequence: CSAGDRGRTDTQYF. The CDR3 DNA reads TGCAGCGCAGGGGACAGGGGGCGAACAGATACGCAGTATTTT.

This clonotype was detected a few times. The CDR3 coding sequence is TGCAGTGCCCCCGGAGGGGCTGGTTCCTACAATGAGCAGTTCTTC. Translation: CSAPGGAGSYNEQFF. The V gene is TRBV20-1, the J gene TRBJ2-1; maybe TRBD2 (6 bases). This CDR3 spans 15 amino acids. Germline V lookup: CDR1 DFQATT, CDR2 SNEGSKA (reference sequence). Trimming took off 6 bases at V and 1 base at J, with 16 bases between the two ends.

The chain has TRBV6-2 or TRBV6-3 and TRBJ1-2; no clear D. From germline, CDR1 is MNHEY and CDR2 SVGEGT. Between the trimmed V and J ends, which lost 3 bases and 9 bases, there was a span of 17 bases. CDR3 length equals 14 residues. CDR3 residues: CASSYGRTVNSYTF. The CDR3 nucleotides are TGTGCCAGCAGTTATGGTCGGACCGTAAATAGCTACACCTTC.

V and J are TRBV6-2 or TRBV6-3 and TRBJ2-1, with no clear D. The V and J ends lost 5 bases and 8 bases respectively, with 22 bases between them. The germline CDR1 and CDR2 sequences are MNHEY and SVGEGT. The length of the CDR3 is 16 residues. The CDR3 sequence: CASSSYDGRQSHEQFF. CDR3 bases: TGTGCCAGCAGTAGCTATGATGGCCGCCAAAGTCATGAGCAGTTCTTC.

The genes are TRBV7-9 and TRBJ2-2, with no clear D. Germline CDR1 is SEHNR and CDR2 is FQNEAQ (reference sequence). Trimming removed 2 bases from V and 5 bases from J, with 12 bases in between. CDR3 size: 15 residues. The CDR3 sequence is CASSLFRMRTGELFF. The DNA of the CDR3 is TGTGCCAGCAGCTTATTTAGGATGCGGACCGGGGAGCTGTTTTTT. The full variable domain, rest sourced from reference TRBV7-9 and TRBJ2-2, is DTGVSQNPRHKITKRGQNVTFRCDPISEHNRLYWYRQTLGQGPEFLTYFQNEAQLEKSRLLSDRFSAERPKGSFSTLEIQRTEQGDSAMYLCASSLFRMRTGELFFGEGSRLTVL.

The CDR3 DNA sequence: TGCGCCAGCAGCCGGGAGGGGGCAGGACACTCACCCTATGGCTACACCTTC. Its translation is CASSREGAGHSPYGYTF. The V and J genes are TRBV5-1 and TRBJ1-2; 7 bases fit TRBD1. The CDR3 is made up of 17 amino acids. Losses at the gene ends were 4 bases for V and 4 bases for J; bases not matched to a gene: 16. Germline lookup yields CDR1 SGHRS and CDR2 YFSETQ.

This clonotype was recorded a few times. The chain joins TRBV12-3 or TRBV12-4 to TRBJ2-1, with TRBD2 matching over 10 bases. The CDR3 contains 14 residues. V trimming: 2 bases; J trimming: 10 bases; junction bases outside the gene matches: 5. CDR3 in DNA: TGTGCCAGCAGTTTAAGCCGAGCGGGGGGGGAGCAGTTCTTC. Amino acid sequence: CASSLSRAGGEQFF.

This clonotype has ten or more counts. The chain employs TRBV12-3 or TRBV12-4 and TRBJ2-7; a weak D match, TRBD2 (7 bases). The CDR3 consists of 13 residues. V lost 6 bases and J lost 13, with 22 bases in between. DNA of the CDR3: TGTGCCAGCAGGGCCTCGGGGGGCATGGGTAACTACTTC. It codes for CASRASGGMGNYF.

This clonotype was picked up a small number of times. CDR3 sequence reads: CASSNSGLRDEQYF. CDR3 nucleotides: TGTGCCAGCAGCAACTCGGGCCTGAGGGACGAGCAGTACTTC. V usage is TRBV12-3 or TRBV12-4 and J usage is TRBJ2-7; D is possibly TRBD2 (5 bases). V was shortened by 6 bases and J by 5 bases, with 17 bases between the two germline ends. The CDR3 length is 14 residues.